This TCR beta chain was identified during a study of PD-1 blockade in classical Hodgkin lymphoma. After autologous stem cell transplantation all patients relapsed, and prior brentuximab vedotin exposure differed between cohorts. Complete response, partial response or progressive disease constituted the best responses recorded. Clones were sequenced by immunoSEQ multiplex PCR, and TCRdb holds only the in-frame ones, with some missing. The data contain around 19,000 clones, 65% to 80% of them seen just once; the ten biggest clones take up about 24%. This CDR3 spans 15 amino acids. Germline CDR1 SGHTA, CDR2 FQGNSA. Trimming at V came to 3 bases and at J to 2 bases, leaving 6 bases not matched to a gene.

The TCR originated in a human donor with classical Hodgkin lymphoma. The rearrangement joins TRBV7-2 to TRBJ2-7, with TRBD1 identical over 8 bases. Here the sequenced sample was peripheral blood mononuclear cells (PBMCs), taken before the second cycle of nivolumab. The CDR3 bases are TGTGCCAGCAGCTTGGAGTGGGACAGGACCTACGAGCAGTACTTC. The encoded protein is CASSLEWDRTYEQYF.